What follows is one T cell receptor beta chain and its context. Clones were read by immunoSEQ multiplex PCR, and TCRdb kept only the in-frame ones, dropping some. The data contain over 200,000 clones, 70% to 90% of them singletons. This CDR3 spans 14 amino acids. This sample stems from a study of blood T cell repertoires in COVID-19. This sequence joins TRBV21-1 and TRBJ2-3; TRBD2 is the table's D call and was not checked against the DNA. TRBV21-1 is classified as a pseudogene. The specimen sequenced was peripheral blood. The clonotype originates from a man older than 75 with acute or convalescent COVID-19. The CDR3, as DNA: TGTGCCAGCAGCAAAGGGAGGGGCCCAGATACGCAGTATTTT. This translates into CASSKGRGPDTQYF.